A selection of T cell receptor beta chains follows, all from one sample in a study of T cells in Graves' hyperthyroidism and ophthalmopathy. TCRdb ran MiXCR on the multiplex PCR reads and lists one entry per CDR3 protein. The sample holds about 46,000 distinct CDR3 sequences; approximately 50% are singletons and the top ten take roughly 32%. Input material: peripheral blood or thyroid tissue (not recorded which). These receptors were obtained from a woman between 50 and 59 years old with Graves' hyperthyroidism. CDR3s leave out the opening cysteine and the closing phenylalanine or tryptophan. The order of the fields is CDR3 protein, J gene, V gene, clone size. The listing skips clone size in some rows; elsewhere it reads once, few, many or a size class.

ASSLTSGSGTDTQY	TRBJ2-3	TRBV7-2	.
SAKREGNTGELY	TRBJ2-7	TRBV20-1	.
SASGTSGIPPYEQY	TRBJ2-7	TRBV29-1	.
ASSLSGSEQY	TRBJ2-7	TRBV7-6	.
ASSATPQDRYGYT	TRBJ1-2	TRBV25-1	.
ASSQVGDIETQY	TRBJ2-5	TRBV14	many
ASSLQNNQPQH	TRBJ1-5	TRBV12-3/TRBV12-4	many
ASKQAGGVEQY	TRBJ2-7	TRBV13	medium-sized
AIRDGGERY	TRBJ2-7	TRBV10-3	.
ASRDGAGGETQY	TRBJ2-5	TRBV10-2	.
ASSLAPVYTDTQY	TRBJ2-3	TRBV11-2	few
ASSEYARGSGANVLT	TRBJ2-6	TRBV25-1	once
ASSQDLITGSPYEQY	TRBJ2-7	TRBV14	many
AGSLMGAIGLPYEQY	TRBJ2-7	TRBV6-5	.
SARDGTSGSRELF	TRBJ2-2	TRBV20-1	.
ASSPGQGWEQY	TRBJ2-7	TRBV7-8	.
SVGGQSTLGNTIY	TRBJ1-3	TRBV29-1	.
SVEMGGGQPQH	TRBJ1-5	TRBV29-1	many
ASSSWTGDFQETQY	TRBJ2-5	TRBV28	many
SAIDRRAGFETQY	TRBJ2-5	TRBV20-1	.
ASSLGASLQETQY	TRBJ2-5	TRBV7-2	many
SVLGQAAATEAF	TRBJ1-1	TRBV29-1	medium-sized
SARFLGGRIKETQY	TRBJ2-5	TRBV20-1	many
ASSSGTDQRETQY	TRBJ2-5	TRBV7-9	many
ASSTLQGRSEQF	TRBJ2-1	TRBV19	.
SAMIGTAYGYT	TRBJ1-2	TRBV20-1	.
ASSSRPQH	TRBJ1-5	TRBV13	.
ASSFQSGGDTQY	TRBJ2-3	TRBV7-2	many
ASGQLGQGVYSPPH	TRBJ1-6	TRBV5-6	.
ASSESPQETQY	TRBJ2-5	TRBV5-1	many
SAPAGLVAANTGELF	TRBJ2-2	TRBV20-1	many
ASSSREFYEQY	TRBJ2-7	TRBV7-9	many
ASSVSGRSYEQY	TRBJ2-7	TRBV19	.
ASSSTSGSYNEQF	TRBJ2-1	TRBV7-2	few
AGSLVAGGTGELF	TRBJ2-2	TRBV7-6	.
ASSYRDFFSMNTEAF	TRBJ1-1	TRBV7-2	.
ASSYRVLNYGYT	TRBJ1-2	TRBV6-2/TRBV6-3	many
ASSQEGTLGNTIY	TRBJ1-3	TRBV7-8	.
ASSSGQSYEQY	TRBJ2-7	TRBV7-8	.
ASSLGTVSYEQY	TRBJ2-7	TRBV5-1	.
ASSLAGETDEQY	TRBJ2-7	TRBV5-6	.
ASSQSPEVREQY	TRBJ2-7	TRBV2	.
ASSPGTGVTEAF	TRBJ1-1	TRBV7-2	many
SDSRRGSTYEQY	TRBJ2-7	TRBV20-1	many
SAREDRQNSPLH	TRBJ1-6	TRBV20-1	medium-sized
ASTWGDTQY	TRBJ2-3	TRBV25-1	many
ASSLRTGVYEQY	TRBJ2-7	TRBV5-1	.
AWSGAANSNQPQH	TRBJ1-5	TRBV30	.
AISESDTIY	TRBJ1-3	TRBV10-3	few
SSTGTGEGQPQH	TRBJ1-5	TRBV20-1	.
ASTVDRDRQPQH	TRBJ1-5	TRBV2	.